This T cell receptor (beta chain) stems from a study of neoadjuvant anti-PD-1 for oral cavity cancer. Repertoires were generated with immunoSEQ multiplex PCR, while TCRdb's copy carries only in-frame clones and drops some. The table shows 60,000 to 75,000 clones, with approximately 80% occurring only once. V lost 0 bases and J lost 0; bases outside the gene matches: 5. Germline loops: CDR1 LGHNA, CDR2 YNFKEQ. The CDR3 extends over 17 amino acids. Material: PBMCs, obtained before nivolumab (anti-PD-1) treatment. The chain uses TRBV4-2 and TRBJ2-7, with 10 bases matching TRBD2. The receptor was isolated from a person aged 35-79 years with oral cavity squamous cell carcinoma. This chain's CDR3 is CASSQDRTSGDSYEQYF. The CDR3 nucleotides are TGTGCCAGCAGCCAAGATAGAACTAGCGGGGACTCCTACGAGCAGTACTTC.